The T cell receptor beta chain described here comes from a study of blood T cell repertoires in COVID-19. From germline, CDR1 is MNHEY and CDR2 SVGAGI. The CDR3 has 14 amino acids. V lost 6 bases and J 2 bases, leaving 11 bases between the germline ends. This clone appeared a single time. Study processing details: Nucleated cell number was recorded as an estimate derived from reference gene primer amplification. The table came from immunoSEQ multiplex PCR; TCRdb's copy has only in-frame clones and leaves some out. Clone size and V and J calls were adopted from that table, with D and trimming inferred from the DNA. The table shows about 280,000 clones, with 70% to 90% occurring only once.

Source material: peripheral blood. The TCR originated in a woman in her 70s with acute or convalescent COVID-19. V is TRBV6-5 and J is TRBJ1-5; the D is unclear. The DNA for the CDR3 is TGTGCCAGCAGCGAGACACACCGCAATCAGCCCCAGCATTTT. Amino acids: CASSETHRNQPQHF.